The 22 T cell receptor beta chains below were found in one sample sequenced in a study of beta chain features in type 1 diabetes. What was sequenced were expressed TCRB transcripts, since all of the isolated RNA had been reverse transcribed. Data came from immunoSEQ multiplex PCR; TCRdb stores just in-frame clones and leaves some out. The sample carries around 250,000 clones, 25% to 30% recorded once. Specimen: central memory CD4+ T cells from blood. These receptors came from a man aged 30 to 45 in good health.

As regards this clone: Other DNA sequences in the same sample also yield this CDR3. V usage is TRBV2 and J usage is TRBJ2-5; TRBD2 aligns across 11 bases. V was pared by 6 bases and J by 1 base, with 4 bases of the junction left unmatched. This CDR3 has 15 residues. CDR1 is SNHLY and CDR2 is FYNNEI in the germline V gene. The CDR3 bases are TGTGCCAGCAGCGGCGGACTAGCGGGCCAAGAGACCCAGTACTTC. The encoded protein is CASSGGLAGQETQYF.

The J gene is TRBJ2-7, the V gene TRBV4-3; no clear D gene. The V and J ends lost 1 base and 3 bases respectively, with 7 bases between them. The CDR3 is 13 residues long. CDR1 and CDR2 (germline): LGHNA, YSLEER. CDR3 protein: CASSQVMDYEQYF. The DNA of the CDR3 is TGCGCCAGCAGCCAAGTTATGGACTACGAGCAGTACTTC.

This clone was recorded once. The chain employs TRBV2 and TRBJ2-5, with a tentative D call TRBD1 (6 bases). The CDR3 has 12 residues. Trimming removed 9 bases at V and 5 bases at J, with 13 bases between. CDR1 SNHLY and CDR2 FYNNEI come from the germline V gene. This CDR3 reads CAREQGRETQYF. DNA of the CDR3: TGTGCCAGAGAACAGGGCCGCGAGACCCAGTACTTC. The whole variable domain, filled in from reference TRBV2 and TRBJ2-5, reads EPEVTQTPSHQVTQMGQEVILRCVPISNHLYFYWYRQILGQKVEFLVSFYNNEISEKSEIFDDQFSVERPDGSNFTLKIRSTKLEDSAMYFCAREQGRETQYFGPGTRLLVL.

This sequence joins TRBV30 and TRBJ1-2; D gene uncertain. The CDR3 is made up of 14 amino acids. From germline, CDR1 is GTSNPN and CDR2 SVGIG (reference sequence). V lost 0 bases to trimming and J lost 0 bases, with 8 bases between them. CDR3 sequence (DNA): TGTGCCTGGAGTGTAGGTGCTTCTAACTATGGCTACACCTTC. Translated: CAWSVGASNYGYTF.

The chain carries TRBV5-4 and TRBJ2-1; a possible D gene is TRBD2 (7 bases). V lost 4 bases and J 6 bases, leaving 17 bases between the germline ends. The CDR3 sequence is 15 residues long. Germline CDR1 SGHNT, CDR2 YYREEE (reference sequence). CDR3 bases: TGTGCCAGCAGCCCCCCCAGGGGAGGGAGCAATGAGCAGTTCTTC. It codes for CASSPPRGGSNEQFF. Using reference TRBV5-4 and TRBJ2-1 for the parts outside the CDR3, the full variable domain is ETGVTQSPTHLIKTRGQQVTLRCSSQSGHNTVSWYQQALGQGPQFIFQYYREEENGRGNFPPRFSGLQFPNYSSELNVNALELDDSALYLCASSPPRGGSNEQFFGPGTRLTVL.

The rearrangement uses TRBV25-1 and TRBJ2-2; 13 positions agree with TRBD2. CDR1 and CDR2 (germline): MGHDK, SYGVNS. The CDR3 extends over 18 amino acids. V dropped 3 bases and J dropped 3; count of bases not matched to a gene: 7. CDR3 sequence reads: CASSDTSGRAGDTGELFF. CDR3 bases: TGTGCCAGCAGTGACACTAGCGGGAGGGCCGGCGACACCGGGGAGCTGTTTTTT.

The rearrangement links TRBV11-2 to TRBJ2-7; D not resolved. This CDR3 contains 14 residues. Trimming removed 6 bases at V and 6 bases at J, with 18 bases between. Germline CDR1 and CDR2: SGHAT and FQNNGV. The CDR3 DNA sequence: TGTGCCAGCAGGCAAGACAATGGGCGAGGCGAGCAGTACTTC. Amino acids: CASRQDNGRGEQYF.

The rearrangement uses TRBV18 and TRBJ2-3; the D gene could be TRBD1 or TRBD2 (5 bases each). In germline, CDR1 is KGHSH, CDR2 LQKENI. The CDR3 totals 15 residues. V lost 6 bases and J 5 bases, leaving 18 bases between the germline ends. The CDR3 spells CASSLSGTARDTQYF. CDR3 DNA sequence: TGTGCCAGCTCTTTATCTGGGACGGCCCGAGATACGCAGTATTTT.

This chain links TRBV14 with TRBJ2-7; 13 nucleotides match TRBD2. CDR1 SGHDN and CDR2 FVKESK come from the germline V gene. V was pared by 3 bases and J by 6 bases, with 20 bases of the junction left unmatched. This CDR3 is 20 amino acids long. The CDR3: CASSHHTRLGTSGKRGEQYF. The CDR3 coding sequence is TGTGCCAGCAGCCATCACACACGTCTCGGGACTAGCGGGAAAAGGGGCGAGCAGTACTTC.

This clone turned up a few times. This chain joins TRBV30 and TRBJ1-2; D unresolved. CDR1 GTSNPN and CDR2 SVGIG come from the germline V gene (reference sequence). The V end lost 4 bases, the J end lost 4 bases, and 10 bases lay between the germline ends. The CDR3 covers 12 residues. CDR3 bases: TGTGCCTGGAACCGGGTCCTCTATGGCTACACCTTC. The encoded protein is CAWNRVLYGYTF.

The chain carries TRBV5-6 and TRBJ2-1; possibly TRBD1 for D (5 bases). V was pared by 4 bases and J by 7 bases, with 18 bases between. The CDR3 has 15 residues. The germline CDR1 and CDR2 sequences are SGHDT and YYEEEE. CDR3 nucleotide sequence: TGTGCCAGCAGCCCGGTGGGTCAGGGCCTAAATGAGCAGTTCTTC. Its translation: CASSPVGQGLNEQFF.

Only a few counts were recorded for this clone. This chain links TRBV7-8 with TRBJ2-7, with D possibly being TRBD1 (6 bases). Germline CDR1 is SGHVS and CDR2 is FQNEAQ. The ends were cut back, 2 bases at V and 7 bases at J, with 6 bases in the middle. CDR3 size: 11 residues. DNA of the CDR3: TGTGCCAGCAGCTTACAGGGGGAGCAGTACTTC. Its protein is CASSLQGEQYF.

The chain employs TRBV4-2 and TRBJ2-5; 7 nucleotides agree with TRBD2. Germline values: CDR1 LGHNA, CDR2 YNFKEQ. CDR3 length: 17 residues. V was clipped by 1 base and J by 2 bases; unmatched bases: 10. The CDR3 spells CASSQGEEAGWQETQYF. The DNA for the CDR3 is TGTGCCAGCAGCCAAGGAGAGGAAGCGGGATGGCAAGAGACCCAGTACTTC.

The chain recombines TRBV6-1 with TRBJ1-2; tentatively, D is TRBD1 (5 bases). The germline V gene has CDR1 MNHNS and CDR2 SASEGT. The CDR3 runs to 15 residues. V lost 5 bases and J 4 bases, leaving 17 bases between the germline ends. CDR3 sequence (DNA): TGTGCCAGCAGTTCTACTGGGGGAGGAAGCTATGGCTACACCTTC. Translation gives CASSSTGGGSYGYTF.

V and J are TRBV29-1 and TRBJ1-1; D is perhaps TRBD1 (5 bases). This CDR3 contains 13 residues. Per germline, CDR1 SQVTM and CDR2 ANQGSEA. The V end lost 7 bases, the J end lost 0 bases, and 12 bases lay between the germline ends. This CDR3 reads CSARWGLNTEAFF. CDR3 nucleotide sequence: TGCAGCGCCCGATGGGGGTTGAACACTGAAGCTTTCTTT.

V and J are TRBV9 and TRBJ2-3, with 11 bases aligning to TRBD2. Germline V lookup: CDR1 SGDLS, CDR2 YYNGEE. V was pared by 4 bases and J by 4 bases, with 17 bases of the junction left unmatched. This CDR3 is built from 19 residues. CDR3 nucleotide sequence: TGTGCCAGCAGCCCCCCCAGGTGGAAGGGTAGCGGGAGGGCAGATACGCAGTATTTT. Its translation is CASSPPRWKGSGRADTQYF.

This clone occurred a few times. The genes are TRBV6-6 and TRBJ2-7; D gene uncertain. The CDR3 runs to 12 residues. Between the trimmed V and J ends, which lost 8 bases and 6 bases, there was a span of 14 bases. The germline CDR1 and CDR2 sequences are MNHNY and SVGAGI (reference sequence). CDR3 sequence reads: CASGPFLGEQYF. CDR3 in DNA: TGTGCCAGCGGTCCCTTTTTGGGCGAGCAGTACTTC.

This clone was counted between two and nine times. The chain's CDR3 is CASKELYEQYF. The DNA for the CDR3 is TGTGCCAGCAAGGAATTATACGAGCAGTACTTC. The V call is TRBV2, the J call TRBJ2-7; no reliable D call. Trimming pared 7 bases from V and 4 bases from J, leaving 8 bases between. The CDR3 has 11 residues. Germline values: CDR1 SNHLY, CDR2 FYNNEI.

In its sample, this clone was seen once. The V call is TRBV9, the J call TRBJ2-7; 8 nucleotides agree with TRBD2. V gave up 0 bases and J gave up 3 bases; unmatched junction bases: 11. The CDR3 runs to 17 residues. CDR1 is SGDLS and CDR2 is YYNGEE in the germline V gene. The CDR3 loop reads CASSVGLREAGDYEQYF. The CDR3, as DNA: TGTGCCAGCAGCGTAGGTCTAAGAGAAGCGGGAGACTACGAGCAGTACTTC. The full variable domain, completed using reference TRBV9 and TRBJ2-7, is DSGVTQTPKHLITATGQRVTLRCSPRSGDLSVYWYQQSLDQGLQFLIQYYNGEERAKGNILERFSAQQFPDLHSELNLSSLELGDSALYFCASSVGLREAGDYEQYFGPGTRLTVT.

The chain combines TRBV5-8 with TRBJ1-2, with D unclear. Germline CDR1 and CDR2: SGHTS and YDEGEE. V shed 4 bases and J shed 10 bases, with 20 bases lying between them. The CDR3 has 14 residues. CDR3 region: CASSAKRLSLAYTF. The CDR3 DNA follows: TGTGCCAGCAGCGCTAAGCGGTTGTCACTTGCCTACACCTTC. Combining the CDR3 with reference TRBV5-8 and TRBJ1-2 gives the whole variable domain EAGVTQSPTHLIKTRGQQATLRCSPISGHTSVYWYQQALGLGLQFLLWYDEGEERNRGNFPPRFSGRQFPNYSSELNVNALELEDSALYLCASSAKRLSLAYTFGSGTRLTVV.

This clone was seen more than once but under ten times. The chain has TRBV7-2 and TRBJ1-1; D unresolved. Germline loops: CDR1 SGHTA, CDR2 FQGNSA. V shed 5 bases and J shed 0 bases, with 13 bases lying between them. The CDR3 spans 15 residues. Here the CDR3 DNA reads TGTGCCAGCAGCCTAGGGCCAGGACTGAACACTGAAGCTTTCTTT. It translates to CASSLGPGLNTEAFF.

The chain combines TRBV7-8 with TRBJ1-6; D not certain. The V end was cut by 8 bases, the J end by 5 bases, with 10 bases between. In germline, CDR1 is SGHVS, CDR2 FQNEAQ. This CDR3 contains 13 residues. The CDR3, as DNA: TGTGCCAGCGTAGCTCTGGATAATTCACCCCTCCACTTT. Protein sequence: CASVALDNSPLHF. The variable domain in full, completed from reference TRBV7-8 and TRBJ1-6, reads GAGVSQSPRYKVAKRGQDVALRCDPISGHVSLFWYQQALGQGPEFLTYFQNEAQLDKSGLPSDRFFAERPEGSVSTLKIQRTQQEDSAVYLCASVALDNSPLHFGNGTRLTVT.